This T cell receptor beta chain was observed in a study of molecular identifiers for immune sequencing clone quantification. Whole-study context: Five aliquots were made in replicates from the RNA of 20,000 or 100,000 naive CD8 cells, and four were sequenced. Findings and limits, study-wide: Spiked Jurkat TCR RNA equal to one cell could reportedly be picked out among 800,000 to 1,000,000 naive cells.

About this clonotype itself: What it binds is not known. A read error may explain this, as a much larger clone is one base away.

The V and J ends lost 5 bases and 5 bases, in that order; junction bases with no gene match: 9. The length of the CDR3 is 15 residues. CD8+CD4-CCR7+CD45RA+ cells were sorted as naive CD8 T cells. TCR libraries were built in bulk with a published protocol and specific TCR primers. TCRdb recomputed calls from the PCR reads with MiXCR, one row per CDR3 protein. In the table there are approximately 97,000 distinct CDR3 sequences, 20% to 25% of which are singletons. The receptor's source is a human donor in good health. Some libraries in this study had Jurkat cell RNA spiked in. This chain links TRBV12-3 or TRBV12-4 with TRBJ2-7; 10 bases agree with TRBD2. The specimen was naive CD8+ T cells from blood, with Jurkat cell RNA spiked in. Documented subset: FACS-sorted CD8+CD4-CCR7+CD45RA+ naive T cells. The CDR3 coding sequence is TGTGCCAGCAGTGTTTCTTCGGGACTAGCGCACGAGCAGTACTTC. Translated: CASSVSSGLAHEQYF.